These 6 T cell receptor beta chains originate from one sample sequenced in a study of shared clonotypes between healthy human individuals. Naive-designated CD8 cells lacked CD45RO, were positively enriched for CCR7, and omitted terminally differentiated effector memory CD45RA+ cells. The repertoire was sequenced with immunoSEQ multiplex PCR; TCRdb's copy has only in-frame clones and lacks some. Counted here are some 1,900,000 clones, about 95% occurring once; the ten biggest clones make up around 1.2%. Specimen: naive CD8+ T cells sorted from blood. These receptors came from a man between 18 and 35 years old in good health.

V usage is TRBV9 and J usage is TRBJ2-7; 12 bases map to TRBD2. V lost 0 bases to trimming and J lost 0 bases; unmatched junction nucleotides: 4. The CDR3 extends over 17 amino acids. Germline lookup yields CDR1 SGDLS and CDR2 YYNGEE. The CDR3 is CASSVDLAGGSSYEQYF. The CDR3 nucleotides are TGTGCCAGCAGCGTAGATCTAGCGGGAGGGAGCTCCTACGAGCAGTACTTC.

The rearrangement joins TRBV27 to TRBJ1-4; D perhaps matches TRBD1 (6 bases). In germline, CDR1 is MNHEY, CDR2 SMNVEV (reference sequence). V gave up 6 bases and J gave up 7 bases, with 18 bases separating them. There are 15 residues in the CDR3. The CDR3 DNA is TGTGCCAGCAGCTGGGGAGGGGGGGTCGGTGAAAAACTGTTTTTT. Amino acid sequence: CASSWGGGVGEKLFF. The whole variable domain, remainder taken from reference TRBV27 and TRBJ1-4, is EAQVTQNPRYLITVTGKKLTVTCSQNMNHEYMSWYRQDPGLGLRQIYYSMNVEVTDKGDVPEGYKVSRKEKRNFPLILESPSPNQTSLYFCASSWGGGVGEKLFFGSGTQLSVL.

The chain uses TRBV6-6 and TRBJ2-3; 7 bases fit TRBD1. The CDR3 contains 16 residues. CDR1 MNHNY and CDR2 SVGAGI come from the germline V gene (reference sequence). With V trimmed by 7 bases and J by 4 bases, 14 bases remained unmatched. CDR3 in DNA: TGTGCCAGCAACTACCCCCCAGGGGGTGCCCCAGATACGCAGTATTTT. This translates into CASNYPPGGAPDTQYF.

The gene calls are TRBV9 and TRBJ2-5, with D tentatively TRBD2 (5 bases). This CDR3 comprises 13 residues. CDR1 is SGDLS, CDR2 YYNGEE, per germline. The CDR3 is CANLSVREGTQYF. Written as DNA, the CDR3 is TGTGCTAATCTTTCGGTCCGGGAAGGAACCCAGTACTTC.

About this clone: Other nucleotide sequences in the sample specify the same CDR3. The chain has TRBV13 and TRBJ2-7, with 9 nucleotides matching TRBD2. V lost 0 bases, J lost 3 bases, and 0 bases stayed unmatched. CDR1 is PRHDT, CDR2 FYEKMQ, per germline (reference sequence). There are 14 residues in the CDR3. The CDR3 here is CASSLGTSGYEQYF. In DNA, the CDR3 is TGTGCCAGCAGCTTAGGGACTAGCGGCTACGAGCAGTACTTC.

The rearrangement joins TRBV4-1 to TRBJ1-1; no clear D gene. Trimming took off 0 bases at V and 8 bases at J, with 10 bases between the two ends. The V gene's germline CDR1 is MGHRA and CDR2 YSYEKL. CDR3 length: 13 residues. The CDR3 region has the DNA TGCGCCAGCAGCCAAGATTGGGAGTCAGAAGCTTTCTTT. It codes for CASSQDWESEAFF.